This T cell receptor beta chain was profiled in a study of T-cell reconstitution after alpha-beta-depleted transplantation in children. This clonotype occurred many times. The authors prepared the TCRbeta library with unique molecular identifiers. TCRdb recomputed calls from the PCR reads with MiXCR, one row per CDR3 protein. The profile shows about 110,000 distinct CDR3 sequences, 10% to 13% of them singletons. Sequenced material: PBMCs from the stem cell graft donor, taken from the stem cell graft. The sequence derives from a human donor who donated a stem cell graft to a child with acute lymphoblastic leukemia.

The CDR3 sequence is CSVEGVRGRNTGELFF. The DNA for the CDR3 is TGCAGCGTTGAGGGAGTCCGGGGCCGGAACACCGGGGAGCTGTTTTTT. The chain couples TRBV29-1 to TRBJ2-2; TRBD1 or TRBD2 may be the D gene (5 bases each). V lost 3 bases and J lost 1, with 15 bases in between. Germline CDR1 and CDR2: SQVTM and ANQGSEA. This CDR3 is built from 16 residues.